Given below is one T cell receptor (beta chain) in context. The antigen is not known. With UMIs, 5'RACE template switching was used to make TCR beta cDNA. Reanalyzing the 5' RACE reads, TCRdb keeps one entry per CDR3 protein, without DNA. The sample spans hundreds of thousands of distinct CDR3 sequences; the ten largest clones claim 4.2%. These data come from a study of T cells expressing NK-cell markers. Study-level information: Sorted CD3+CD56+NKG2C+, CD3+CD56+NKG2C- and CD3+CD56-NKG2C+ T cells supplied TCR beta repertoires.

General study points: Dominant NKG2C+ clonotypes in about six donors made up about 1.0-7.0% of CD8+ T cells.

Source material: blood T cells: a sorted CD56 or NKG2C T cell subset, CD4+ or CD8+ T cells, or bulk PBMC T cells (not recorded which). The receptor was isolated from a woman aged 18-70 years in good health.

CDR3 sequence: CASAWGAGETDTQYF. The chain carries TRBV5-1 and TRBJ2-3; the TRBD2 assignment by TCRdb is unverifiable without DNA. From germline, CDR1 is SGHRS and CDR2 YFSETQ. The CDR3 length is 15 residues.